The present entry profiles one T cell receptor (beta chain) with its context. Its antigen is currently not known. No clone much larger than this one lies a single base away; base qualities are absent. Using the deep immunoSEQ assay, TCR CDR3 regions were amplified from genomic DNA by multiplex PCR. Genomic DNA extracted from each cell subset was distributed evenly over all wells of several immunoSEQ 96-well plates, and each plate served as one replicate. For sorted subsets, 150 to 250 ng of genomic DNA, equivalent to 25,000 to 30,000 T cell genomes, went into each replicate PCR. Purified libraries were quantified with a Qubit 3.0 fluorometer, sized on a Bioanalyzer 2100, and re-quantified with the KAPA Library Quantification kit. Each immunoSEQ 96-well plate was sequenced on its own single-read 150-cycle Illumina NextSeq 550 flow cell. Per the authors' processing: Because the immunoSEQ output held only junctional sequences and lacked quality scores, the filtering could not match the filtering applied to full-length reads. To assign V/J genes and CDR3, sequences were annotated using PyIR, a Python wrapper for IgBLAST v1.9, with IMGT germline references. Reads were filtered out if the reads had weak V/J assignments (E-value above 1e-6), no CDR3, stop codons, out-of-frame junctions, or ambiguous translated residues. A V3J clonotype was defined by an identical inferred V gene, J gene, and CDR3 amino acid sequence. Percentage overlap between repertoires was calculated by dividing the number of shared unique clonotypes by the size of the smaller repertoire. Richness of each repertoire was evaluated using RTK rarefaction, the Chao1 estimator, and Recon v2.1 estimates of unobserved clonotypes. For all TCRbeta clonotypes obtained by the gDNA method from four donors, generation probabilities were computed with OLGA. TCRdb re-hosts the immuneACCESS table, in-frame sequences only. Its copies lack some clones; in the studies checked, an unresolved V gene accounts for under half of them, and the cause for the rest is not known. V, J and clone size were drawn from that table, and D and trimming were deduced from the DNA. The sample includes fewer than 1 million clones, with about 96% observed a single time. 0.2% to 0.25% of the sample is in the top ten clones.

CDR1 and CDR2 (MNHEY, SVGAGI) derive from the germline V gene. Including the terminal cysteine and phenylalanine, the CDR3 comprises 15 residues. Here the CDR3 DNA is all that survives: 45 bases in frame from base 1. At the junction V is shortened by 2 bases and J by 0 bases, with 7 bases in between. The entry originates in a study of shared clonotypes between healthy human individuals (dated by TCRdb to the early 2020s). In terms of the full investigation: Two women and three men aged 18 to 49 years were included in the cohort. For each donor, CD4 naive and CD4 memory were each run on three plates, CD8 naive on two plates, and CD8 memory on one plate. The study deeply sequenced blood TCR repertoires of five healthy adults to estimate repertoire size and the extent of clonotype sharing between individuals. Libraries were prepared and TCR repertoires were sequenced by different laboratories using diverse techniques, in order to increase sequencing depth and limit assay-specific biases. Between about 0.8 and 9.5 billion PBMCs per donor were obtained by leukapheresis.

Beyond this particular receptor, the publication reports: Because the study included a small number of donors, the genetic and exposure-history diversity represented was limited. Sharing across a few donors was observed for about 4.8% of naive CD4, 3% to 3.5% of naive CD8, 2.3% of memory CD4, and over 0.3% of memory CD8 clonotypes. Compared with non-shared clonotypes, clonotypes shared by all four sorted-subset donors had higher generation probabilities. Pairwise subsampling led to the expectation that sequencing depth would affect the degree of clonotype sharing among donors. Estimated clonotype richness was generally larger for naive than for memory subsets. Sampling was restricted to blood, and TCR repertoires in tissue are likely to differ from TCR repertoires in blood. Incomplete sequencing was indicated by rarefaction of sorted-subset datasets, despite the large sequencing depth.

For the CD8 naive samples, CD45RO-negative cells were positively selected for CCR7, yielding a CD45RA+CCR7+ population from which TemRA cells were excluded. The donors were healthy, HIV-negative adults who had no recently reported acute infections or vaccinations. Only Caucasian adults living in Nashville, Tennessee, USA were represented among the donors. After blood collection by leukapheresis, PBMCs were isolated using Ficoll-Histopaque density gradient centrifugation and then cryopreserved in the vapor phase of liquid nitrogen. Analytical flow cytometry was used to check the purity and quantity of every magnetically sorted T cell population. Genomic DNA was isolated from every sorted fraction and measured by UV absorbance on a Nanodrop 2000c.

This clonotype was sampled from a man aged 25 to 40 in good health. Sequenced: naive CD8+ T cells sorted from blood. The sample's cell subset or site label, decoded: CD45RA+CCR7+. The chain is made from TRBV6-5 and TRBJ2-2, with no reliable assignment of the D segment. The sequenced DNA is TGTGCCAGCAGTTACCCGGGCGCGAACACCGGGGAGCTGTTTTTT. The encoded protein is CASSYPGANTGELFF.